Listed below are T cell receptor beta chains from one sample, sequenced in a study of T cell repertoires in cytomegalovirus infection. MiXCR was run by TCRdb on the reads, yielding one entry per CDR3 protein. Here the sample spans about 320,000 distinct CDR3 sequences, around a tenth being singletons. Sequencing input: PBMCs. Receptor source: a human donor in good health (CMV status not recorded). Some clones in this sample may be carry-over from other donors' samples. Both conserved end residues are part of each CDR3. A D gene is named only where the DNA matches it firmly. Size tells how often a clone was seen (once, few, many) or the class of an expanded clone, and some rows leave it out.

clone_size	d_call	cdr3_length	j_call	v_call	cdr3_nt	cdr3_aa
many	TRBD1	15	TRBJ1-5	TRBV19	TGTGCCAGTAGTCTTGGGACAGGGTACAATCAGCCCCAGCATTTT	CASSLGTGYNQPQHF
many	TRBD2	14	TRBJ2-1	TRBV6-1	TGTGCCAGCAGTGCGCTAGCGGGGTACAATGAGCAGTTCTTC	CASSALAGYNEQFF
.	.	14	TRBJ1-6	TRBV6-1	TGTGCCAGCAGTGAGAGGCAGAGTAATTCACCCCTCCACTTT	CASSERQSNSPLHF
many	.	14	TRBJ2-1	TRBV12-3/TRBV12-4	TGTGCCAGCAGTTTAGGGTTCTCCTACAATGAGCAGTTCTTC	CASSLGFSYNEQFF
many	TRBD1	15	TRBJ1-2	TRBV7-2	TGTGCCAGCAGCGTACAAACCGGGACAGGGGCTGGCTACACCTTC	CASSVQTGTGAGYTF
few	.	13	TRBJ2-1	TRBV11-2	TGTGCCAGCAGCTTAGATTGGTCAGGGGCGCAGTTCTTC	CASSLDWSGAQFF
few	TRBD1	16	TRBJ1-1	TRBV20-1	TGCAGTGCTAGAGATGGAACAGGGGCCCCGAACACTGAAGCTTTCTTT	CSARDGTGAPNTEAFF
few	.	14	TRBJ2-2	TRBV30	TGTGCCTGGAGTGGGCAGGGCGGCACCGGGGAGCTGTTTTTT	CAWSGQGGTGELFF
few	.	13	TRBJ2-7	TRBV7-2	TGTGCCAGCAGCCCCGCTAGCGACTACGAGCAGTACTTC	CASSPASDYEQYF
many	.	16	TRBJ2-5	TRBV14	TGTGCCAGCAGCCAAGGGGGAGCTTGGCGGGGAGAGACCCAGTACTTC	CASSQGGAWRGETQYF
few	TRBD2	15	TRBJ2-5	TRBV27	TGTGCCAGCAGTTCGGGGACTAGCGGGAGGGGTACCCAGTACTTC	CASSSGTSGRGTQYF
.	TRBD2	17	TRBJ2-3	TRBV30	TGTGCCTGGAGTATCCCTGGACTAGCGTCTAGCACAGATACGCAGTATTTT	CAWSIPGLASSTDTQYF
many	TRBD1	14	TRBJ1-1	TRBV6-6	TGTGCCAGCAGACCCGGACAGGGGGCGCGGGAAGCTTTCTTT	CASRPGQGAREAFF
.	.	12	TRBJ1-1	TRBV6-1	TGTGCCAGCAGCCCGGACAATCGGGGAGCTTTCTTT	CASSPDNRGAFF
few	.	15	TRBJ1-3	TRBV7-9	TGTGCCAGCAGCTACGACCGGGGCCGGCGAAACACCATATATTTT	CASSYDRGRRNTIYF
many	.	16	TRBJ2-6	TRBV6-2/TRBV6-3	TGTGCCAGCAGTCCCCGACGGGGCTCTGGGGCCAACGTCCTGACTTTC	CASSPRRGSGANVLTF
many	TRBD2	14	TRBJ2-7	TRBV15	TGTGCCACCAGCAGTAAGAGCGGGAGAGGGGAGCAGTACTTC	CATSSKSGRGEQYF
many	TRBD1	18	TRBJ1-5	TRBV12-3/TRBV12-4	TGTGCCAGCAGTCGTACCGGGACAGGGGGGACCTTTAATCAGCCCCAGCATTTT	CASSRTGTGGTFNQPQHF
many	.	13	TRBJ2-7	TRBV5-4	TGTGCCAGCAGCCCGGCGGCTCCCTACGAGCAGTACTTC	CASSPAAPYEQYF
many	TRBD1	15	TRBJ1-3	TRBV12-3/TRBV12-4	TGTGCCAGCAGTTCATACAGGGGGGCTGGAAACACCATATATTTT	CASSSYRGAGNTIYF
many	TRBD2	17	TRBJ2-5	TRBV11-2	TGTGCCAGCAGCAAACTGGGGGCTAGCGGGGGTCAAGAGACCCAGTACTTC	CASSKLGASGGQETQYF
many	TRBD2	15	TRBJ2-1	TRBV18	TGTGCCAGCTCACCACCGCCCGGGGGGGCCAATGAGCAGTTCTTC	CASSPPPGGANEQFF
few	.	14	TRBJ1-1	TRBV7-2	TGTGCCAGCAGGGGTGGGGGGGCGAACACTGAAGCTTTCTTT	CASRGGGANTEAFF
many	TRBD1	16	TRBJ1-5	TRBV7-4	TGTGCCAGCAGCCATAGGGACAGGGGAAGCAATCAGCCCCAGCATTTT	CASSHRDRGSNQPQHF
many	TRBD2	14	TRBJ2-7	TRBV7-8	TGTGCCTCGAGGGGGACTAGCGGGTTCTACGAGCAGTACTTC	CASRGTSGFYEQYF
.	.	15	TRBJ1-5	TRBV12-3/TRBV12-4	TGTGCCAGCAGCTCGGGCAGCCACTCAAATCAGCCCCAGCATTTT	CASSSGSHSNQPQHF
.	.	15	TRBJ1-2	TRBV7-3	TGTGCCAGCAGTCCATCGGCAATTGGGTCCTATGGCTACACCTTC	CASSPSAIGSYGYTF
.	.	14	TRBJ1-5	TRBV6-2/TRBV6-3	TGTGCCAGCAGCCTTGCCCAGCCAAATCAGCCCCAGCATTTT	CASSLAQPNQPQHF
many	.	14	TRBJ2-3	TRBV7-2	TGTGCCAGCAGCTTACGGCCTACAGGCGATACGCAGTATTTT	CASSLRPTGDTQYF
many	TRBD2	18	TRBJ2-3	TRBV7-9	TGTGCCAGCAGCTCACGACTAGCTTCGCCTCCGGGGGTAGATACGCAGTATTTT	CASSSRLASPPGVDTQYF
few	TRBD2	15	TRBJ2-1	TRBV5-6	TGTGCCAGCAGCCCTGGACTAGCGGGAGTCAGTGAGCAGTTCTTC	CASSPGLAGVSEQFF
many	TRBD1	17	TRBJ1-1	TRBV4-3	TGCGCCAGCAGCCAATCGATCTCGAGGGGGCGGGACACTGAAGCTTTCTTT	CASSQSISRGRDTEAFF
many	.	15	TRBJ2-3	TRBV7-6	TGTGCCAGCAGCTTAGGTGGGCTACCCACAGATACGCAGTATTTT	CASSLGGLPTDTQYF
few	.	14	TRBJ1-4	TRBV6-2/TRBV6-3	TGTGCCAGCAGGGGACTCGGGGATGGTGAAAAACTGTTTTTT	CASRGLGDGEKLFF
.	.	15	TRBJ2-3	TRBV28	TGTGCCAGCAAAGTCCAGGCGGTAAAAACAGATACGCAGTATTTT	CASKVQAVKTDTQYF
many	.	16	TRBJ2-4	TRBV7-2	TGTGCCAGCAGCGGGGAAGGGGGGCCGGCCAAAAACATTCAGTACTTC	CASSGEGGPAKNIQYF
.	.	13	TRBJ2-3	TRBV6-2/TRBV6-3	TGTGCCACCAACCGGGACCTAGGAAGTACGCAGTATTTT	CATNRDLGSTQYF
few	.	15	TRBJ2-5	TRBV19	TGTGCCAGTAGTATAAACGGCGGGTACCAAGAGACCCAGTACTTC	CASSINGGYQETQYF
few	.	15	TRBJ2-3	TRBV6-2/TRBV6-3	TGTGCCAGCTCCTACGGGTTTCGAGGAACAAATACGCAGTATTTT	CASSYGFRGTNTQYF
.	TRBD2	12	TRBJ2-5	TRBV7-7	TGTGCCACCGGACTAGCAGGAGAGACCCAGTACTTC	CATGLAGETQYF
.	TRBD2	20	TRBJ2-1	TRBV12-5	TGTGCTAGTGGTTTGGTTACGGGACTAGCGGGAGGTTACGTGTACAATGAGCAGTTCTTC	CASGLVTGLAGGYVYNEQFF
few	.	14	TRBJ1-1	TRBV5-1	TGCGCCAGCAGCTTGGACAGGAGGGGCACTGAAGCTTTCTTT	CASSLDRRGTEAFF
.	.	13	TRBJ2-7	TRBV19	TGTGCCAGTAGTACCCAGGGATTATACGAGCAGTACTTC	CASSTQGLYEQYF
few	TRBD1	15	TRBJ1-1	TRBV4-3	TGCGCCAGCAGCCACCGGACAGGCCTGAACACTGAAGCTTTCTTT	CASSHRTGLNTEAFF
many	TRBD1	17	TRBJ2-1	TRBV18	TGTGCCAGCTCACCGCTTAGGGAACAGGGGATCGACAATGAGCAGTTCTTC	CASSPLREQGIDNEQFF